The clone carrying this T cell receptor (beta chain) has a single count. Its antigen is unidentified. This entry comes from a study of cytomegalovirus exposure and HLA in healthy donors. Study findings and constraints: The number of N-insertions in an Asian-associated ancestry cluster was reportedly below the approximately 690-donor mean in a later analysis.

Researchers ran the PCR with 60 Vbeta and 13 Jbeta primers. Clones were sequenced by immunoSEQ multiplex PCR, and TCRdb holds only the in-frame ones, with some missing. The profile shows about 150,000 clones, approximately 72% of them singletons. The germline V gene encodes CDR1 SGDLS and CDR2 YYNGEE. V lost 4 bases and J lost 3, with 16 bases in between. This CDR3 comprises 15 residues. V gene TRBV9 combines with J gene TRBJ2-5; maybe TRBD2 (5 bases). This sequence was found in a woman aged 55 to 70 in good health and CMV-seronegative. The material sequenced was PBMCs. This CDR3 reads CASSPMGEEEETQYF. The CDR3, as DNA: TGTGCCAGCAGCCCCATGGGTGAGGAGGAAGAGACCCAGTACTTC.